This is a list of T cell receptor beta chains from one sample in a study of T-cell memory formation after mild COVID-19. TCRdb ran MiXCR on the 5' RACE reads and lists one entry per CDR3 protein. The sample records about 190,000 distinct CDR3 sequences, around 18% being singletons. Sequenced sample: PBMCs or a T cell subset sorted from them (not recorded which). The source of these receptors is an adult woman who had mild COVID-19 (a few samples of this study predate the infection). Cell type and time point are not known. Each CDR3 is given with its conserved first and last residue. A D gene is named only where the DNA matches it firmly. The size of a clone is reported for some rows only, either as once, few or many, or as a class for expanded clones.

TRBV6-4,TRBJ1-2,NA,NA,CASSVVMGYGYTF,TGTGCCAGCAGTGTAGTCATGGGCTATGGCTACACCTTC
TRBV28,TRBJ2-2,NA,NA,CASSLFRGQGWTGELFF,TGTGCCAGCAGTTTGTTCCGTGGGCAGGGGTGGACCGGGGAGCTGTTTTTT
TRBV10-3,TRBJ2-5,TRBD2,few,CAISGGLAGVETQYF,TGTGCCATCAGTGGGGGACTAGCGGGAGTCGAGACCCAGTACTTC
TRBV7-8,TRBJ1-2,TRBD1,few,CASSSRTGGSSNYGYTF,TGTGCCAGCAGCTCTAGGACAGGGGGCTCATCTAACTATGGCTACACCTTC
TRBV7-2,TRBJ2-1,TRBD2,few,CASSRTSGGHNEQFF,TGTGCCAGCAGCCGGACTAGCGGGGGGCACAATGAGCAGTTCTTC
TRBV7-2,TRBJ2-5,NA,NA,CASSSNQQTQYF,TGTGCCAGCAGCTCTAACCAGCAGACCCAGTACTTC
TRBV3-1,TRBJ2-1,NA,few,CASSQESRLLNEQFF,TGTGCCAGCAGCCAAGAGTCTAGGTTACTCAATGAGCAGTTCTTC
TRBV19,TRBJ2-5,NA,NA,CASSWKPYKGETQYF,TGTGCCAGTTCCTGGAAGCCCTACAAGGGGGAGACCCAGTACTTC
TRBV30,TRBJ2-1,NA,NA,CAWSAPRANNEQFF,TGTGCCTGGAGTGCCCCTCGAGCTAACAATGAGCAGTTCTTC
TRBV4-1,TRBJ2-7,NA,NA,CASSQDASSPYEQYF,TGCGCCAGCAGCCAAGATGCGAGCAGCCCCTACGAGCAGTACTTC
TRBV5-1,TRBJ2-3,NA,few,CASSLEGDSQYF,TGCGCCAGCAGCTTGGAAGGTGACTCCCAGTATTTT
TRBV11-3,TRBJ2-2,NA,NA,CASSPRGGELFF,TGTGCCAGCAGCCCAAGAGGCGGGGAGCTGTTTTTT
TRBV19,TRBJ1-1,NA,once,CASQALNTEAFF,TGTGCCAGCCAGGCCTTGAACACTGAAGCTTTCTTT
TRBV10-3,TRBJ1-1,NA,NA,CAISEWNTEAFF,TGTGCCATCAGTGAGTGGAACACTGAAGCTTTCTTT
TRBV24-1,TRBJ2-3,NA,few,CATSGAAYTEYTDTQYF,TGTGCCACCAGTGGGGCCGCGTACACTGAATACACAGATACGCAGTATTTT
TRBV5-1,TRBJ2-5,NA,many,CASRAGLRETQYF,TGCGCCAGCAGAGCAGGGTTAAGAGAGACCCAGTACTTC
TRBV5-1,TRBJ2-1,NA,NA,CASSPGATYNEQFF,TGCGCCAGCAGCCCCGGCGCCACCTACAATGAGCAGTTCTTC
TRBV29-1,TRBJ1-2,NA,NA,CSVESQSLSGYTF,TGCAGCGTTGAGAGCCAGTCCCTCAGTGGCTACACCTTC
TRBV5-1,TRBJ1-1,NA,few,CASSLGVTGFGTTEAFF,TGCGCCAGCAGCTTGGGAGTCACAGGGTTCGGTACCACTGAAGCTTTCTTT
TRBV7-2,TRBJ2-3,TRBD2,NA,CASSLAVLAGASDTQYF,TGTGCCAGCAGCTTAGCGGTCCTAGCGGGAGCTTCAGATACGCAGTATTTT
TRBV11-2,TRBJ2-1,NA,few,CASRLPGRSNEQFF,TGTGCCAGCCGCCTTCCGGGACGGTCAAATGAGCAGTTCTTC
TRBV10-3,TRBJ1-2,TRBD1,many,CAISGQGTFGYTF,TGTGCCATCAGCGGACAGGGTACTTTTGGCTACACCTTC
TRBV29-1,TRBJ1-4,NA,NA,CSVSGPEKLFF,TGCAGCGTTTCCGGGCCCGAAAAACTGTTTTTT
TRBV12-3/TRBV12-4,TRBJ1-1,NA,medium-sized,CASSFKGNTEAFF,TGTGCCAGCAGTTTTAAAGGGAACACTGAAGCTTTCTTT
TRBV6-5,TRBJ2-7,NA,NA,CASSARPVSSYEQYF,TGTGCCAGCAGTGCCCGTCCGGTTTCCTCCTACGAGCAGTACTTC
TRBV4-1,TRBJ2-1,NA,NA,CASSRGGPRYNEQFF,TGCGCCAGCAGCCGGGGGGGGCCTAGATACAATGAGCAGTTCTTC
TRBV7-9,TRBJ1-2,NA,once,CASSSRGYGYTF,TGTGCCAGCAGCTCTAGGGGATATGGCTACACCTTC
TRBV12-3/TRBV12-4,TRBJ1-3,NA,NA,CASVQGSGNTIYF,TGTGCCAGCGTTCAGGGATCTGGAAACACCATATATTTT
TRBV29-1,TRBJ1-2,NA,NA,CSVAQGKGPNYGYTF,TGCAGCGTTGCCCAGGGGAAAGGTCCTAACTATGGCTACACCTTC
TRBV11-2,TRBJ1-1,NA,NA,CASSFQGDTASFF,TGTGCCAGCAGCTTTCAAGGGGACACCGCATCTTTCTTT
TRBV5-1,TRBJ1-5,NA,NA,CASSLGQGIGQPQHF,TGCGCCAGCAGCTTGGGCCAGGGAATTGGTCAGCCCCAGCATTTT
TRBV12-3/TRBV12-4,TRBJ1-2,TRBD1,few,CASILWGTGYGYTF,TGTGCCAGCATCCTCTGGGGGACAGGTTATGGCTACACCTTC
TRBV4-3,TRBJ2-7,TRBD2,few,CASSQELAGVSYEQYF,TGCGCCAGCAGCCAAGAATTAGCGGGAGTGTCCTACGAGCAGTACTTC
TRBV4-2,TRBJ1-2,NA,many,CASSQETGGAYGYTF,TGTGCCAGCAGCCAAGAAACAGGAGGGGCCTATGGCTACACCTTC
TRBV6-5,TRBJ1-4,TRBD1,NA,CASSHRLRTGSEKLFF,TGTGCCAGCAGTCACCGTCTTAGGACAGGGTCTGAAAAACTGTTTTTT